This T cell receptor (beta chain) comes out of a study of OX40 agonist ivuxolimab in advanced cancers. Across the whole study: The patients got ivuxolimab, which is an agonistic anti-OX40 (CD134) antibody. Subjects had a mean age of around 60 years, with a range of 23 to 79; around 84% were male.

J gave up 2 bases and V 4 bases, and 1 base lay outside the gene matches. CDR3 length: 15 amino acids. CDR1 and CDR2 (germline): LNHDA, SQIVND (reference sequence). The protocol was immunoSEQ multiplex PCR, while the TCRdb copy is restricted to in-frame clones and leaves out a portion. The table records about 45,000 clones, over 90% of them present only once. Comments on this clone: The antigen is unknown.

Study observations and caveats: Nonresponders included some who also had low normalized T-cell clonal expansion. Individuals who were partial responders at 0.1-3.0 mg/kg had clonal expansion that ranked among the lowest.

The sequence derives from an adult with an advanced solid tumor such as melanoma, head and neck, liver or kidney cancer. The chain joins TRBV19 to TRBJ2-7; TRBD2 matches at 14 bases. The sequenced sample was CD4+ or CD8+ T cells sorted from blood, obtained in a trial of the OX40 agonist ivuxolimab. The chain's CDR3 is CASSTGLAGAYEQYF. CDR3 DNA sequence: TGTGCCAGTAGTACGGGACTAGCGGGAGCCTACGAGCAGTACTTC.